This TCR beta chain was sequenced during a study of cytomegalovirus exposure and HLA in healthy donors. Comments on this clone: The antigen remains undetermined.

V lost 5 bases and J lost 2, with 18 bases in between. The CDR3 is 16 amino acids. Germline assignment: CDR1 SGHTA and CDR2 FQGTGA. Study-wide results and limits: Both high specificity and high sensitivity reportedly marked the classifier's diagnosis of cytomegalovirus status.

The PCR contained 60 Vbeta and 13 Jbeta primers. The authors' processing: A follow-up analysis tallied around 80 million unique TCR beta chains, roughly 9.9 million shared. Libraries were prepared by immunoSEQ multiplex PCR; TCRdb keeps only in-frame clonotypes and omits some of them. V, J and clone size reflect that table, while D and trimming were determined from the DNA. The data show about 170,000 clones, with approximately 75% seen just once and approximately 1.5% held by the top ten. Material for sequencing was PBMCs. The clonotype comes from a girl aged 10 to 17 in good health and CMV-seronegative. The V call is TRBV7-3, the J call TRBJ1-1, with TRBD1 as a possible D gene (6 bases). The CDR3 DNA sequence: TGTGCCAGCAGCCTACCGGGGGGCCCTGGCAACACTGAAGCTTTCTTT. It codes for CASSLPGGPGNTEAFF.